This T cell receptor (beta chain) derives from a study of cytomegalovirus exposure and HLA in healthy donors. 13 Jbeta primers and 60 Vbeta primers were used for the PCR. Method: immunoSEQ multiplex PCR; TCRdb's copy keeps in-frame clones and lacks some. The sample has some 150,000 clones; around 80% are singletons. This CDR3 is built from 13 residues. Germline V gene lookup returns CDR1 MDHEN and CDR2 SYDVKM. V lost 6 bases and J lost 8, with 16 bases in between. The sequencing input was PBMCs. The receptor was derived from a woman younger than 45 in good health and CMV-seropositive. The V and J genes are TRBV28 and TRBJ1-2, with D possibly being TRBD1 (6 bases). The CDR3 nucleotides read TGTGCCAGCAGCTTACAGGGCTTGGGAGGCTACACCTTC. Translating it yields CASSLQGLGGYTF.